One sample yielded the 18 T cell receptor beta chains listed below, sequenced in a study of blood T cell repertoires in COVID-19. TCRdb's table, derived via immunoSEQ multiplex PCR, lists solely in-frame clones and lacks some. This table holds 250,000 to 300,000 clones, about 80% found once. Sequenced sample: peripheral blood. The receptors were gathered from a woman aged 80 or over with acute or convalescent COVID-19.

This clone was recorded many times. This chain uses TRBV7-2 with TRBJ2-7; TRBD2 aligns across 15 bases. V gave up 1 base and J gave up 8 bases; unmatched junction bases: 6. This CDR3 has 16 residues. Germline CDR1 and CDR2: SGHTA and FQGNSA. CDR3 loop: CASSLEGTSGRNKQYF. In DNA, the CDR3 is TGTGCCAGCAGCTTAGAAGGGACTAGCGGGAGGAACAAGCAGTACTTC. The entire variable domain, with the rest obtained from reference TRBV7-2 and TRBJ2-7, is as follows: GAGVSQSPSNKVTEKGKDVELRCDPISGHTALYWYRQSLGQGLEFLIYFQGNSAPDKSGLPSDRFSAERTGGSVSTLTIQRTQQEDSAVYLCASSLEGTSGRNKQYFGPGTRLTVT.

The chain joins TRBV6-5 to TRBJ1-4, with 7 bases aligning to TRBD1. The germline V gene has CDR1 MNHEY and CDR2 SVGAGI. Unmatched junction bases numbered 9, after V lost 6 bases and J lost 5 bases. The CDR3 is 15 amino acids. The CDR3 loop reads CASRPGQARNEKLFF. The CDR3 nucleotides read TGTGCCAGCAGACCAGGACAGGCGAGGAATGAAAAACTGTTTTTT.

DNA of the CDR3: TGTGCCAGCAGCTTCACGACAGGGACGAACGAGCAGTACTTC. It specifies CASSFTTGTNEQYF. The J gene is TRBJ2-7, the V gene TRBV7-8; 7 bases are a match to TRBD1. Germline V gene sequence: CDR1 SGHVS, CDR2 FQNEAQ. The trim removed 3 bases at V and 5 bases at J, leaving 7 bases unmatched. The CDR3 has 14 amino acids.

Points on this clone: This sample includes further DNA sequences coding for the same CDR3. CDR3 coding DNA: TGTGCCAGCAGTCTACAGGGTAGCACTGAAGCTTTCTTT. Translation: CASSLQGSTEAFF. V gene TRBV12-3 or TRBV12-4 combines with J gene TRBJ1-1; TRBD1 might be the D (6 bases). V lost 5 bases, J lost 4 bases, and 11 bases lay in between. This CDR3 is 13 amino acids long.

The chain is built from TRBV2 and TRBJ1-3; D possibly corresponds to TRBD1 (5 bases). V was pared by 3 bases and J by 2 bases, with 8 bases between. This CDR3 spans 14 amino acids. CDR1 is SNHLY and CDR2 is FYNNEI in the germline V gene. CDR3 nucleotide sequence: TGTGCCAGCAGTGACCGGGGGACTGGAAACACCATATATTTT. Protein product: CASSDRGTGNTIYF.

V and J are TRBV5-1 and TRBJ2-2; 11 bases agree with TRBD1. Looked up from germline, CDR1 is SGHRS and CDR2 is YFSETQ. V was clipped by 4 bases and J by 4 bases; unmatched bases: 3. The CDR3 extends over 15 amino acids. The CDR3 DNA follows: TGCGCCAGCAGCAGGACAGGGGGCTTCACCGGGGAGCTGTTTTTT. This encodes CASSRTGGFTGELFF. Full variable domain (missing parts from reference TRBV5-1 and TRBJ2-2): KAGVTQTPRYLIKTRGQQVTLSCSPISGHRSVSWYQQTPGQGLQFLFEYFSETQRNKGNFPGRFSGRQFSNSRSEMNVSTLELGDSALYLCASSRTGGFTGELFFGEGSRLTVL.

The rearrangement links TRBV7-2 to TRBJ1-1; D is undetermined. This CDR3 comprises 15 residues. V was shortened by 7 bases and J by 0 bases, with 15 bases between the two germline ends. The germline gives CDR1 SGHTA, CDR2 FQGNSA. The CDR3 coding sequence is TGTGCCAGCACCCGGGGTAGAAGTGTGAACACTGAAGCTTTCTTT. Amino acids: CASTRGRSVNTEAFF.

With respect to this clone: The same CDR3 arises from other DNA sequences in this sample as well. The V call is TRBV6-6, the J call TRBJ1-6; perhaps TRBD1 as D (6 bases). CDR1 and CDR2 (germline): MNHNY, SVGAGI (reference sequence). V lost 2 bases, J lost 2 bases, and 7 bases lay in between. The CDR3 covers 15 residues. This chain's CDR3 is CASSYGQPYNSPLHF. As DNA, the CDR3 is TGTGCCAGCAGTTACGGACAGCCCTATAATTCACCCCTCCACTTT.

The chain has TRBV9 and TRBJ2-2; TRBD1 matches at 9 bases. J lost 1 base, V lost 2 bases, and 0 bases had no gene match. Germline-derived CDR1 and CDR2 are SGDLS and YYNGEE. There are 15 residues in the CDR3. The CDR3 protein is CASSVGQGNTGELFF. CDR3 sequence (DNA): TGTGCCAGCAGCGTGGGACAGGGGAACACCGGGGAGCTGTTTTTT.

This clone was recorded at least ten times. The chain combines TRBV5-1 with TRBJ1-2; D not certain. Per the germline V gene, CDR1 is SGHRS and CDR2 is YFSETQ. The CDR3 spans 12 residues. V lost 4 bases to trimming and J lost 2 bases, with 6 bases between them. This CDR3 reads CASSGENYGYTF. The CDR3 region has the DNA TGCGCCAGCAGCGGGGAGAACTATGGCTACACCTTC. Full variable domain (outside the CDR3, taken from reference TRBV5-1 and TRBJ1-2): KAGVTQTPRYLIKTRGQQVTLSCSPISGHRSVSWYQQTPGQGLQFLFEYFSETQRNKGNFPGRFSGRQFSNSRSEMNVSTLELGDSALYLCASSGENYGYTFGSGTRLTVV.

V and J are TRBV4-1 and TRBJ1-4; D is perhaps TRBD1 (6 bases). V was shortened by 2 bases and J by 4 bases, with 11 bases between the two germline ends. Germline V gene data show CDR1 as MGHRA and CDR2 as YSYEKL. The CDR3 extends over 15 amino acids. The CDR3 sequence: CASSQTGQSNEKLFF. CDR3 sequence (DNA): TGCGCCAGCAGCCAAACAGGGCAGAGTAATGAAAAACTGTTTTTT.

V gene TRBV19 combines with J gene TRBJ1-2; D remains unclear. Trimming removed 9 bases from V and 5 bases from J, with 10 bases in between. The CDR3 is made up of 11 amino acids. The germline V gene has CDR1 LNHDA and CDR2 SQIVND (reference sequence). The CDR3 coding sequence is TGTGCCAGCTCCCCGGGGTATGGCTACACCTTC. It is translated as CASSPGYGYTF. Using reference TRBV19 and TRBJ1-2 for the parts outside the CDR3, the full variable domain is DGGITQSPKYLFRKEGQNVTLSCEQNLNHDAMYWYRQDPGQGLRLIYYSQIVNDFQKGDIAEGYSVSREKKESFPLTVTSAQKNPTAFYLCASSPGYGYTFGSGTRLTVV.

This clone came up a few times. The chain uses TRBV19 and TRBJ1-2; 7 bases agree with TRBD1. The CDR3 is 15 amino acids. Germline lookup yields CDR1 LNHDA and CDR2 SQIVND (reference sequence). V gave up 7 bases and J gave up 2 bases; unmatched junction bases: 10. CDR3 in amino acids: CASMGPGTDNYGYTF. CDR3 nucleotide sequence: TGTGCCAGTATGGGGCCCGGGACAGACAACTATGGCTACACCTTC.

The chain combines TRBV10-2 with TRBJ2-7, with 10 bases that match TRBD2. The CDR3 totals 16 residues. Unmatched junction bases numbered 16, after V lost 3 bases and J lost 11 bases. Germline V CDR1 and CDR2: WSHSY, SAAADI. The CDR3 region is CASSDEPGLATWGKYF. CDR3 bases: TGCGCCAGCAGTGATGAGCCGGGACTAGCGACGTGGGGCAAGTACTTC.

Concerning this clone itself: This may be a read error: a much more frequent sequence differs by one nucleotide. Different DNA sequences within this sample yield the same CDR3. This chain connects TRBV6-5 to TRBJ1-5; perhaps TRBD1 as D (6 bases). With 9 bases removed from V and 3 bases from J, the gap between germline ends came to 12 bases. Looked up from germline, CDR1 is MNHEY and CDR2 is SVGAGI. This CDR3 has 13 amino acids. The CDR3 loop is CASRQVNNQPQHF. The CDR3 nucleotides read TGTGCCAGTAGACAGGTGAACAATCAGCCCCAGCATTTT.

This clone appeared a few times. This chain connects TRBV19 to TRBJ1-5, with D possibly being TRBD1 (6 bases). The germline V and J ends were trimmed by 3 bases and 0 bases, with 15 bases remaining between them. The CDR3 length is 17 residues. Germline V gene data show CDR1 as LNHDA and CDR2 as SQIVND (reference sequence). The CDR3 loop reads CASSIGGAAYSNQPQHF. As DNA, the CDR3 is TGTGCCAGTAGTATCGGGGGGGCTGCCTATAGCAATCAGCCCCAGCATTTT.

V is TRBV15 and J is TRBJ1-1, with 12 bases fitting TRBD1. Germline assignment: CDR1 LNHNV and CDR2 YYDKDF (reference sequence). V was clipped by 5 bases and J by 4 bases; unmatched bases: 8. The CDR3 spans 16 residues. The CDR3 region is CATSFRDRGLFTEAFF. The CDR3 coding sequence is TGTGCCACCAGCTTCCGGGACAGGGGGCTTTTCACTGAAGCTTTCTTT.

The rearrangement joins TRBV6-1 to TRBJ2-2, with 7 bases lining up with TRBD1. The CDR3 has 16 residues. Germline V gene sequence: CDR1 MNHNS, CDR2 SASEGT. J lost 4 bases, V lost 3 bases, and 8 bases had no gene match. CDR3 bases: TGTGCCAGCAGTGACGTGACAGGGTCTCTCACCGGGGAGCTGTTTTTT. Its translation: CASSDVTGSLTGELFF.